The 15 T cell receptor beta chains given below trace back to one sample, sequenced in a study of T-cell memory formation after mild COVID-19. TCRdb itself ran the 5' RACE reads through MiXCR, one entry per CDR3 protein. The table includes 110,000 or so distinct CDR3 sequences, about a fifth detected once. Source material: PBMCs or a T cell subset sorted from them (not recorded which). The origin of the receptors is a man younger than 30 who had mild COVID-19 (a few samples of this study predate the infection). Cell type and time point are not known.

V usage is TRBV7-2 and J usage is TRBJ2-1, with TRBD1 matching over 7 bases. V lost 5 bases and J lost 6; bases outside the gene matches: 7. Germline loops: CDR1 SGHTA, CDR2 FQGNSA. CDR3 length: 14 amino acids. The CDR3 sequence is CASSITGAVNEQFF. CDR3 in DNA: TGTGCCAGCAGCATAACAGGGGCGGTCAATGAGCAGTTCTTC. The whole variable domain, filled in from reference TRBV7-2 and TRBJ2-1, reads GAGVSQSPSNKVTEKGKDVELRCDPISGHTALYWYRQSLGQGLEFLIYFQGNSAPDKSGLPSDRFSAERTGGSVSTLTIQRTQQEDSAVYLCASSITGAVNEQFFGPGTRLTVL.

This clonotype was recorded a few times. The chain uses TRBV5-1 and TRBJ2-2, with TRBD1 identical over 9 bases. This CDR3 has 17 residues. V gave up 0 bases and J gave up 6 bases; unmatched junction bases: 9. The germline V gene has CDR1 SGHRS and CDR2 YFSETQ. CDR3 protein: CASSLAGTGTSAGELFF. The CDR3 region has the DNA TGCGCCAGCAGCTTGGCCGGGACAGGGACGTCAGCCGGGGAGCTGTTTTTT.

J is TRBJ2-5 and V is TRBV25-1, with 8 bases matching TRBD1. The V segment lost 5 bases and the J segment 5 bases; nucleotides outside the gene matches: 4. This CDR3 contains 13 residues. CDR1 and CDR2 (germline): MGHDK, SYGVNS. The chain's CDR3 is CASSRRQGETQYF. The CDR3 nucleotides read TGTGCCAGCAGTCGTCGACAGGGGGAGACCCAGTACTTC.

This clonotype came up a few times. The chain couples TRBV4-1 to TRBJ1-1, with a weak D call TRBD1 (6 bases). Germline loops: CDR1 MGHRA, CDR2 YSYEKL. V gave up 4 bases and J gave up 10 bases, with 13 bases separating them. This CDR3 is 12 amino acids long. CDR3 protein: CASSPLGGLAFF. In nucleotides, the CDR3 is TGCGCCAGCAGCCCCTTGGGGGGGCTAGCTTTCTTT.

The chain carries TRBV25-1 and TRBJ2-1, with 10 positions matching TRBD2. CDR1 and CDR2 from the germline V gene are MGHDK and SYGVNS. Germline trimming cut 4 bases from V and 6 bases from J; bases unmatched to any gene: 6. The CDR3 covers 15 residues. For the CDR3, the DNA is TGTGCCAGCAGTGGGCGCCAGCGGGGGGGCAATGAGCAGTTCTTC. This encodes CASSGRQRGGNEQFF. The entire variable domain, with the rest obtained from reference TRBV25-1 and TRBJ2-1, is as follows: EADIYQTPRYLVIGTGKKITLECSQTMGHDKMYWYQQDPGMELHLIHYSYGVNSTEKGDLSSESTVSRIRTEHFPLTLESARPSHTSQYLCASSGRQRGGNEQFFGPGTRLTVL.

The chain employs TRBV12-3 or TRBV12-4 and TRBJ2-3; 8 positions agree with TRBD2. This CDR3 is 15 amino acids long. V was pared by 3 bases and J by 0 bases, with 2 bases of the junction left unmatched. In DNA form, the CDR3 reads TGTGCCAGCAGTTTCCAGCGGGGGAGCACAGATACGCAGTATTTT. It is translated as CASSFQRGSTDTQYF.

The rearrangement joins TRBV3-1 to TRBJ1-2; the D is unclear. Germline lookup yields CDR1 LGHDT and CDR2 YNNKEL (reference sequence). The CDR3 runs to 14 residues. The V gene lost 6 bases and the J gene lost 0 bases, with 11 bases spanning the gap. CDR3 residues: CASSHSDANYGYTF. In DNA form, the CDR3 reads TGTGCCAGCAGTCATTCGGACGCTAACTATGGCTACACCTTC.

The CDR3 nucleotides are TGTGCCAGCAGCCGGACAGGGGGCAAGGTCTACGAGCAGTACTTC. Its protein product is CASSRTGGKVYEQYF. The chain has TRBV7-9 and TRBJ2-7, with 11 bases fitting TRBD1. Trimming cost V 5 bases and J 3 bases; bases outside gene matches: 6. Germline CDR1 SEHNR, CDR2 FQNEAQ (reference sequence). This CDR3 is 15 amino acids long. Using reference TRBV7-9 and TRBJ2-7 for the parts outside the CDR3, the full variable domain is DTGVSQNPRHKITKRGQNVTFRCDPISEHNRLYWYRQTLGQGPEFLTYFQNEAQLEKSRLLSDRFSAERPKGSFSTLEIQRTEQGDSAMYLCASSRTGGKVYEQYFGPGTRLTVT.

The chain has TRBV6-5 and TRBJ2-1; D might be TRBD1 (5 bases). Trimming took off 7 bases at V and 0 bases at J, with 13 bases between the two ends. CDR1 is MNHEY and CDR2 is SVGAGI in the germline V gene. The CDR3 extends over 15 amino acids. The CDR3 sequence: CASTFTGDSYNEQFF. The DNA for the CDR3 is TGTGCCAGCACTTTCACAGGCGACTCCTACAATGAGCAGTTCTTC.

V gene TRBV4-2 combines with J gene TRBJ2-6; D is unclear. Germline-derived CDR1 and CDR2 are LGHNA and YNFKEQ. The CDR3 loop spans 16 amino acids. Trimming pared 1 base from V and 0 bases from J, leaving 7 bases between. The CDR3 DNA is TGTGCCAGCAGCCAAGCGCGAATCTCTGGGGCCAACGTCCTGACTTTC. As protein: CASSQARISGANVLTF.

This clonotype was seen only a few times. The rearrangement links TRBV4-1 to TRBJ1-3, with a tentative D call TRBD1 (5 bases). The CDR3 is 17 amino acids. Germline CDR1 is MGHRA and CDR2 is YSYEKL. Between the trimmed V and J ends, which lost 7 bases and 0 bases, there was a span of 19 bases. The CDR3 protein is CASMGGRQSTSGNTIYF. The CDR3, as DNA: TGCGCCAGCATGGGAGGTAGACAGTCTACCTCTGGAAACACCATATATTTT.

The V call is TRBV20-1, the J call TRBJ1-2, with 10 bases lining up with TRBD1. Germline CDR1 and CDR2: DFQATT and SNEGSKA (reference sequence). V dropped 3 bases and J dropped 8; count of bases not matched to a gene: 9. The CDR3 totals 14 residues. This CDR3 is CSASRGTGVRGYTF. CDR3 sequence (DNA): TGCAGTGCTAGTAGAGGGACAGGGGTGAGAGGCTACACCTTC.

The chain employs TRBV3-1 and TRBJ2-1, with TRBD2 identical over 12 bases. The ends lost 1 base at V and 8 bases at J; junction bases unmatched: 9. CDR1 is LGHDT, CDR2 YNNKEL, per germline (reference sequence). This CDR3 has 17 amino acids. The CDR3, as DNA: TGTGCCAGCAGCCAAGCAGCCGGACTAGCGGGGTTGTATGAGCAGTTCTTC. Protein: CASSQAAGLAGLYEQFF.

This clonotype has more than one count but fewer than ten. The chain carries TRBV29-1 and TRBJ2-3, with D possibly TRBD2 on 6 matching bases. Germline V gene sequence: CDR1 SQVTM, CDR2 ANQGSEA. The CDR3 consists of 14 residues. The germline V and J ends were trimmed by 6 bases and 0 bases, with 13 bases remaining between them. CDR3 sequence (DNA): TGCAGCGTCCCTCCGGGACTCAGCACAGATACGCAGTATTTT. Its translation: CSVPPGLSTDTQYF.

This clonotype was detected only a few times. The J gene is TRBJ1-2, the V gene TRBV9, with 7 bases matching TRBD1. Germline trimming cut 0 bases from V and 4 bases from J; bases unmatched to any gene: 3. CDR3 length: 14 residues. Germline assignment: CDR1 SGDLS and CDR2 YYNGEE. The CDR3 is CASSVEGAAYGYTF. In DNA form, the CDR3 reads TGTGCCAGCAGCGTAGAGGGGGCCGCCTATGGCTACACCTTC.